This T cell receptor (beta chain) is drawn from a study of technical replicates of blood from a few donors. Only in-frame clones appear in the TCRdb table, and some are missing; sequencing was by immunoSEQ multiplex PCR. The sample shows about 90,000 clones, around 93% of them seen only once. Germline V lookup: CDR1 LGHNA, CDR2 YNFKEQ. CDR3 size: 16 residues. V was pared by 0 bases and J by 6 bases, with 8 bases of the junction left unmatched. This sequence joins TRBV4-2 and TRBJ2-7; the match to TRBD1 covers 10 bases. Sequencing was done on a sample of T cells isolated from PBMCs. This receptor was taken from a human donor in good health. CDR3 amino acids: CASSQEEGTGVSEQYF. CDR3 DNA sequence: TGTGCCAGCAGCCAAGAAGAAGGGACAGGGGTGTCCGAGCAGTACTTC.